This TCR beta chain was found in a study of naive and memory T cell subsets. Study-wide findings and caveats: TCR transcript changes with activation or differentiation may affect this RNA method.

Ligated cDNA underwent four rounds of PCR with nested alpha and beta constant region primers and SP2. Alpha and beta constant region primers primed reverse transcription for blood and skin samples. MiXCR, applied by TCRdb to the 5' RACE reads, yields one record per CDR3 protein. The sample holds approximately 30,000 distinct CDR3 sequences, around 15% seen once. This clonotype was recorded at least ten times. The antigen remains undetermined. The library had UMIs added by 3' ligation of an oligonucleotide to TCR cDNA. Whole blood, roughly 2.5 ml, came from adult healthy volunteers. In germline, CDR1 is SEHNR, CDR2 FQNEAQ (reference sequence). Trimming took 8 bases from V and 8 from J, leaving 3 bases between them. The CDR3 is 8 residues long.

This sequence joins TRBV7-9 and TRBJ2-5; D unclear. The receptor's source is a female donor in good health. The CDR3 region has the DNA TGTGCCAGCCCTACCCAGTACTTC. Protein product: CASPTQYF.